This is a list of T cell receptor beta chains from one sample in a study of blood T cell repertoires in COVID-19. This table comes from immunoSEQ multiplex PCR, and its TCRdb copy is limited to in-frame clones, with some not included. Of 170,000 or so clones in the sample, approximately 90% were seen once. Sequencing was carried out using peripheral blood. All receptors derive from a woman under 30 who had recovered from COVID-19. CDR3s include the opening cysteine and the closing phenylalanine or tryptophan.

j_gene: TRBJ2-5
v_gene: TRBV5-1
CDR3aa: CASSLKGAQETQYF

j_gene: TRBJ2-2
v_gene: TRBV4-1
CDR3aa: CASSPRTALNTGELFF

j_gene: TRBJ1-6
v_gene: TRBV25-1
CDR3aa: CASSGSGTGNSPLHF

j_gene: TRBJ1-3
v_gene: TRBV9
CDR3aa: CASSAQGARGNTIYF

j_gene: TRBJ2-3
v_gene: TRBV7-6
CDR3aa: CASSPSGSPTDTQYF

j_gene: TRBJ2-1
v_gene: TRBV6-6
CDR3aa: CASSRSTGNNEQFF

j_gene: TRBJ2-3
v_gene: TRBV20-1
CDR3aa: CSASSLARTDTQYF

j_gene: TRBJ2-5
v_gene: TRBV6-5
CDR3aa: CASGWGTSDQETQYF

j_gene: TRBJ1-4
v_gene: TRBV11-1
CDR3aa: CASSPRTVWGEEKLFF

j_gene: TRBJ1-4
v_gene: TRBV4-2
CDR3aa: CASSQALGASNEKLFF

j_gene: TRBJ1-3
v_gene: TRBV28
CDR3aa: CASSLIVGGSGNTIYF

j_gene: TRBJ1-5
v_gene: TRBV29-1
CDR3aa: CSVEDRGQPQHF

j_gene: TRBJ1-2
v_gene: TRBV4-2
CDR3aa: CASSQYEGYGYTF

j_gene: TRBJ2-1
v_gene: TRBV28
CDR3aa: CASTSTGPTGEQFF

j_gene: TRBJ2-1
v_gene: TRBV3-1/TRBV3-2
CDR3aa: CATPPGTSGSLPYNEQFF

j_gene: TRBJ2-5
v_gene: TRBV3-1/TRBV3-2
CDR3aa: CASREWSGQETQYF

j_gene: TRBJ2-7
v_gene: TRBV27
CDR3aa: CASRVRQGPYEQYF

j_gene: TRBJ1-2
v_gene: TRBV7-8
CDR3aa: CASSPRQRSYGYTF

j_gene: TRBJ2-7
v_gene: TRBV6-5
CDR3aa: CASSYAWDRVDYEQYF

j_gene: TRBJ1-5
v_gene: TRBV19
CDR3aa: CASSSRGLSNQPQHF

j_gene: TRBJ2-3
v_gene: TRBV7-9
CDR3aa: CASSLIYRNTQYF

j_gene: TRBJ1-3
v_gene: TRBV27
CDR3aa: CASSRQGAPGNTIYF

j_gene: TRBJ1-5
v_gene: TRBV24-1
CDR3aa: CATSDSHRDKYQPQHF

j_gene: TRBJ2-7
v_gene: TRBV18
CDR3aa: CASSPPQGAPYEQYF

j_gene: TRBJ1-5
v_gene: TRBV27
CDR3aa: CASSWQGNQPQHF

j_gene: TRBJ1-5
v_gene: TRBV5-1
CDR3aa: CASGIQGSNQPQHF

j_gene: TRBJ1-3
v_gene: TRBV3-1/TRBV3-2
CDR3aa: CASSQDRGRGNTIYF

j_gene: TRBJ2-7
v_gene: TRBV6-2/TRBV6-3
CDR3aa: CASSYSGDFSSYEQYF

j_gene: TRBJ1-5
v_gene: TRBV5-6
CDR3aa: CASSLGRRNQPQHF

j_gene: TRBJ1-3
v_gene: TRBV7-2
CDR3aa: CASTPNSGNTIYF

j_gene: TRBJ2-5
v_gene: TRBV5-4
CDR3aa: CASSTGQKETQYF

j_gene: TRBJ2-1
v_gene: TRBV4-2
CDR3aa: CASSQGGSSEQFF

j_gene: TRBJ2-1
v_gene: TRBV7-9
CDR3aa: CASSLRQGSYNEQFF

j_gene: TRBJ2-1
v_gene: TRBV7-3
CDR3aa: CASSLFLAGGPGGEQFF

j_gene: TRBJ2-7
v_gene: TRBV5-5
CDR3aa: CASSLFSGQGYEQYF

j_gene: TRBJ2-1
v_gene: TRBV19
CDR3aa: CASSRTLSAQFF

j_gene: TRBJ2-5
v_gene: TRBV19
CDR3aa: CASSIERGKTQYF

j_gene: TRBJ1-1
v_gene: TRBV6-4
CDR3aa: CASSAGPGPNTEAFF

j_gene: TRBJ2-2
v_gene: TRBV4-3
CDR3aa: CASSQFLRENTGELFF

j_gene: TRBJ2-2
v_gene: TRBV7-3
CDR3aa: CASSPRLQPTGELFF

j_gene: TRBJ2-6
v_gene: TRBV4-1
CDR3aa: CASRGQGLLSGANVLTF

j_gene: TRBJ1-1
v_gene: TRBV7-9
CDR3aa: CASSAYLGQGEAFF

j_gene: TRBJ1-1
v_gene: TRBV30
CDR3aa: CAWSSRDRGMLNTEAFF

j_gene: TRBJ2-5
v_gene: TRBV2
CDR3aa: CASSEWGQGFSETQYF

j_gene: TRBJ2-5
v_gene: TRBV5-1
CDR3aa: CASSVSGGFQETQYF

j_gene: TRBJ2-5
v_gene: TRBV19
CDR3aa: CASSIVGRGPQETQYF

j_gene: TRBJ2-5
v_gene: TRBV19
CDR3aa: CASSLASGRPPQETQYF

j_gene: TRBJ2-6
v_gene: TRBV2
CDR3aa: CASSVGGAGANVLTF

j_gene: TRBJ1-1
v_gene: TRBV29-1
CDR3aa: CSVDRPPMNTEAFF

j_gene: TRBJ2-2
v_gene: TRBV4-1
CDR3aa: CASSQRDTGELFF

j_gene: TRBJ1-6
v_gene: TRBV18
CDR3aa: CASSPKQGTGFNSPLHF

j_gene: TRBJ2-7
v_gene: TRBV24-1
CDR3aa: CATSDPGLAGDEQYF

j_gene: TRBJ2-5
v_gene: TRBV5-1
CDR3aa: CASSFKPSAYQETQYF

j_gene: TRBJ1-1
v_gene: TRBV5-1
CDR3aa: CASSLGLNTEAFF